The 19 T cell receptor beta chains listed next were all sequenced from one sample in a study of cytomegalovirus exposure and HLA in healthy donors. Vbeta (60) and Jbeta (13) primers were used in the PCR. The protocol was immunoSEQ multiplex PCR, while the TCRdb copy is restricted to in-frame clones and leaves out a portion. The sample has some 170,000 clones; more than 80% are singletons. What was sequenced was PBMCs. The receptors stem from a woman younger than 30 in good health and CMV-seropositive.

This clone was seen a single time. This chain joins TRBV2 and TRBJ2-5, with TRBD2 matching over 12 bases. Unmatched junction bases numbered 3, after V lost 5 bases and J lost 2 bases. Per germline, CDR1 SNHLY and CDR2 FYNNEI. The CDR3 spans 15 residues. The CDR3 DNA sequence: TGTGCCAGCAGTCGGACTAGCGGGGTTCAAGAGACCCAGTACTTC. Protein: CASSRTSGVQETQYF.

DNA for the CDR3: TGTGCCAGCAGCTTAGGAATCCCATGGGCGAACCCTAGCACAGATACGCAGTATTTT. This translates into CASSLGIPWANPSTDTQYF. The rearrangement links TRBV11-3 to TRBJ2-3; the D is unclear. CDR1 is SGHNT, CDR2 YENEEA, per germline. The CDR3 length is 19 residues. V dropped 1 base and J dropped 0 bases, with 20 bases sitting between them.

V usage is TRBV5-5 and J usage is TRBJ2-7, with D maybe TRBD1 (6 bases). The CDR3 spans 11 residues. Germline CDR1 and CDR2: SGHKS and YYEKEE (reference sequence). Trimming left V 2 bases short and J 7 bases short, with 7 bases between. CDR3 DNA: TGTGCCAGCAGCTTAGGACAGGAGCAGTACTTC. This translates into CASSLGQEQYF.

This chain's CDR3 is CASSRQGYYTF. As DNA, the CDR3 is TGTGCCAGCAGCCGACAGGGATACTACACCTTC. This chain uses TRBV7-8 with TRBJ1-2; 7 nucleotides line up with TRBD1. The V segment lost 5 bases and the J segment 10 bases; nucleotides outside the gene matches: 4. This CDR3 is 11 amino acids long. Germline V lookup: CDR1 SGHVS, CDR2 FQNEAQ.

The CDR3 reads CASSSQGVGGGYGYTF. The CDR3, as DNA: TGTGCCAGCAGTTCTCAGGGGGTCGGAGGGGGCTATGGCTACACCTTC. The V gene is TRBV7-2, the J gene TRBJ1-2; TRBD1 matches 7 bases. From germline, CDR1 is SGHTA and CDR2 FQGNSA. Trimming cost V 6 bases and J 4 bases; bases outside gene matches: 14. The length of the CDR3 is 16 residues.

The rearrangement links TRBV10-3 to TRBJ1-5, with D possibly TRBD1 on 6 matching bases. Germline loops: CDR1 ENHRY, CDR2 SYGVKD. CDR3 length: 13 residues. The V gene lost 10 bases and the J gene lost 4 bases, with 14 bases spanning the gap. CDR3 sequence reads: CASTRDTNQPQHF. DNA for the CDR3: TGTGCCAGCACCCGGGACACAAATCAGCCCCAGCATTTT.

In this sample, this clone turned up a few times. The CDR3 DNA is TGTGCCAGTACCATACCGGGACTGGGAAACACCATATATTTT. Residues: CASTIPGLGNTIYF. The chain joins TRBV19 to TRBJ1-3; possible D gene TRBD1, 5 bases. The CDR3 has 14 amino acids. Germline assignment: CDR1 LNHDA and CDR2 SQIVND (reference sequence). V was pared by 7 bases and J by 4 bases, with 14 bases between.

This rearrangement joins TRBV7-9 to TRBJ1-6; 8 bases fit TRBD1. J was trimmed by 5 bases and V by 8 bases; bases with no gene match: 8. The CDR3 has 15 amino acids. Per the germline V gene, CDR1 is SEHNR and CDR2 is FQNEAQ (reference sequence). The CDR3 DNA reads TGTGCCAGCTTAGGGACAGGCGTGAATAATTCACCCCTCCACTTT. This translates into CASLGTGVNNSPLHF.

The count of this clone is one. The gene calls are TRBV29-1 and TRBJ1-1; TRBD1 might be the D (6 bases). Germline V gene sequence: CDR1 SQVTM, CDR2 ANQGSEA. The ends were cut back, 7 bases at V and 5 bases at J, with 17 bases in the middle. This CDR3 is 13 amino acids long. The CDR3, as DNA: TGCAGCGCAGCTCGGGGAGGGGGAACTGAAGCTTTCTTT. Translating it yields CSAARGGGTEAFF.

The rearrangement joins TRBV13 to TRBJ2-3; 15 bases agree with TRBD2. Germline V gene lookup returns CDR1 PRHDT and CDR2 FYEKMQ (reference sequence). V shed 3 bases and J 0 bases; nucleotides not matched to a gene: 1. CDR3 size: 17 residues. CDR3 region: CASSLGLAGGSTDTQYF. DNA for the CDR3: TGTGCCAGCAGCTTGGGACTAGCGGGGGGTAGCACAGATACGCAGTATTTT.

The V and J genes are TRBV23-1 and TRBJ2-7, with a tentative D call TRBD2 (5 bases). TRBV23-1 is given ORF status, its function remaining uncertain. CDR3 length equals 13 residues. V was shortened by 8 bases and J by 1 base, with 12 bases between the two germline ends. In DNA, the CDR3 is TGCGCCAGCCCTATAGGAGGATCCTACGAGCAGTACTTC. Amino acid sequence: CASPIGGSYEQYF.

V is TRBV11-3 and J is TRBJ2-1; a possible D gene is TRBD1 (5 bases). The V gene lost 1 base and the J gene lost 6 bases, with 13 bases spanning the gap. Germline V gives CDR1 SGHNT, CDR2 YENEEA. The CDR3 spans 15 residues. CDR3 amino acids: CASSLGQGNGNEQFF. In nucleotides, the CDR3 is TGTGCCAGCAGCTTAGGTCAGGGTAATGGCAATGAGCAGTTCTTC.

The table lists this clone with a few counts. The same CDR3 is also encoded by other DNA sequences in this sample. The chain has TRBV9 and TRBJ2-7; TRBD1 might be the D (6 bases). Trimming took off 3 bases at V and 3 bases at J, with 13 bases between the two ends. The CDR3 runs 14 residues. The germline CDR1 and CDR2 sequences are SGDLS and YYNGEE. The CDR3 DNA reads TGTGCCAGCAGCGCCCGACAGGCTGGCTACGAGCAGTACTTC. Translated, it gives CASSARQAGYEQYF.

This clone has just a few counts. The gene calls are TRBV4-2 and TRBJ1-2; maybe TRBD1 (5 bases). This CDR3 contains 15 residues. V lost 2 bases, J lost 7 bases, and 17 bases lay in between. Germline assignment: CDR1 LGHNA and CDR2 YNFKEQ. This CDR3 reads CASSQMVQDRIGYTF. The DNA for the CDR3 is TGTGCCAGCAGCCAAATGGTACAGGATCGGATTGGCTACACCTTC.

The V call is TRBV9, the J call TRBJ2-3; 7 positions agree with TRBD1. The V gene's germline CDR1 is SGDLS and CDR2 YYNGEE. The CDR3 extends over 17 amino acids. V was pared by 7 bases and J by 0 bases, with 14 bases of the junction left unmatched. The CDR3 region is CASAKGAKGSSTDTQYF. DNA of the CDR3: TGTGCCAGCGCCAAGGGGGCTAAGGGTTCTAGCACAGATACGCAGTATTTT.

V is TRBV7-2 and J is TRBJ1-2; D remains unclear. CDR3 size: 13 residues. Per the germline V gene, CDR1 is SGHTA and CDR2 is FQGNSA. The germline V and J ends were trimmed by 1 base and 8 bases, with 11 bases remaining between them. The DNA for the CDR3 is TGTGCCAGCAGCTTAGTAGGCGGGTACGGCTACACCTTC. It specifies CASSLVGGYGYTF.

V gene TRBV18 combines with J gene TRBJ2-5, with no clear D. Germline V gives CDR1 KGHSH, CDR2 LQKENI. CDR3 length: 12 residues. V lost 3 bases, J lost 3 bases, and 5 bases lay in between. The CDR3 DNA reads TGTGCCAGCTCACCCGCTAAAGAGACCCAGTACTTC. It specifies CASSPAKETQYF.

The gene calls are TRBV6-1 and TRBJ2-1, with D possibly TRBD2 on 6 matching bases. The V end lost 11 bases, the J end lost 5 bases, and 16 bases lay between the germline ends. The CDR3 sequence is 13 residues long. Germline loops: CDR1 MNHNS, CDR2 SASEGT. CDR3 protein: CAANRDFNNEQFF. The CDR3, as DNA: TGTGCCGCCAACCGGGACTTTAACAATGAGCAGTTCTTC.

The V and J genes are TRBV6-6 and TRBJ2-5, with 16 bases identical to TRBD2. Germline CDR1 and CDR2: MNHNY and SVGAGI (reference sequence). J was trimmed by 5 bases and V by 2 bases; bases with no gene match: 2. This CDR3 has 16 amino acids. The CDR3 is CASSYGGLAGGETQYF. As DNA, the CDR3 is TGTGCCAGCAGTTACGGGGGACTAGCGGGGGGGGAGACCCAGTACTTC.